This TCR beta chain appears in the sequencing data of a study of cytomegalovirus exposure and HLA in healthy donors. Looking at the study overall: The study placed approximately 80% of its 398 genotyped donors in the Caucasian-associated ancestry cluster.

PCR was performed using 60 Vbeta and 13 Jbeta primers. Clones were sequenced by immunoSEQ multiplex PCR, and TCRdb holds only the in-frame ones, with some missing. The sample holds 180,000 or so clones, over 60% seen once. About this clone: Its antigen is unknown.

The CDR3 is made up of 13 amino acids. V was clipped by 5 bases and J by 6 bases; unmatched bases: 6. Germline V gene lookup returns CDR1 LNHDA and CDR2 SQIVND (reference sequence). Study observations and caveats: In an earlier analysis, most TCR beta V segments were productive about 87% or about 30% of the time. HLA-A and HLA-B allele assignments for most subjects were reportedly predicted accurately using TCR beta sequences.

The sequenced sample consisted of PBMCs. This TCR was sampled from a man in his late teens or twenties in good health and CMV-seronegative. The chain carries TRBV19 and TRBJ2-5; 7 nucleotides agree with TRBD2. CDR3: CASSPGREKTQYF. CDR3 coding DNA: TGTGCCAGTAGTCCGGGGCGGGAGAAGACCCAGTACTTC.